This TCR beta chain was captured by sequencing in a study of cytomegalovirus exposure and HLA in healthy donors. This clone showed up just once. The antigen is unknown. Overall study findings and caveats: Accurate predictions that matched the HLA-A and HLA-B alleles of most subjects were reportedly made from TCR beta sequences. There was a cluster of highly shared sequence variants that was likely a sequencing artifact. CMV antigen specificity of three CMV-associated chains was confirmed in vitro. Fewer than 20,000 TCR beta sequences were associated with HLA alleles at 0.05 false discovery rate in a later analysis.

PCR primers comprised 60 Vbeta and 13 Jbeta primers. Here immunoSEQ multiplex PCR was the method, and the copy in TCRdb shows in-frame clones only, minus some. The sample lists around 88,000 clones, around 74% occurring once. This CDR3 comprises 15 residues. Germline V gives CDR1 SQVTM, CDR2 ANQGSEA. The origin of this receptor is a male donor in good health and CMV-seronegative. J is TRBJ2-5 and V is TRBV29-1; 12 nucleotides agree with TRBD2. The better agreement between TRBJ2-7 and the DNA end casts doubt on the J call. Sequenced input: PBMCs. CDR3 region: CSVEDLTSGGYEQYF. In nucleotides, the CDR3 is TGCAGCGTTGAAGATCTGACTAGCGGGGGATACGAGCAGTACTTC.